These 4 T cell receptor beta chains were all obtained from the same sample, sequenced in a study of HIV-infected patients and healthy controls. All unsorted peripheral T cells were captured because whole blood was used without fractionation. Reverse transcription used 450 to 550 ng RNA and constant-region primers for alpha and beta. Separate chain-specific third strand synthesis with multiplexing indices produced the alpha and beta libraries. Each CDR3 protein gets one entry after TCRdb re-called the 5' RACE reads with MiXCR. Of 15,000 to 20,000 distinct CDR3 sequences in the sample, approximately 9.5% were seen once. The sample consisted of blood. The receptors were gathered from an adult in good health.

This clonotype was seen only a few times. The CDR3 reads CASSLEGRGGYTF. Here the CDR3 DNA reads TGCGCCAGCAGCTTGGAGGGCCGGGGTGGCTACACCTTC. The rearrangement links TRBV5-1 to TRBJ1-2; D uncertain. The CDR3 length is 13 residues. Deletions cut 0 bases from V and 7 bases from J, with 10 bases between. Germline V lookup: CDR1 SGHRS, CDR2 YFSETQ.

At least ten counts were recorded for this clonotype. The V call is TRBV29-1, the J call TRBJ2-3; D is unresolved. Germline assignment: CDR1 SQVTM and CDR2 ANQGSEA. The CDR3 runs 14 residues. The V gene lost 0 bases and the J gene lost 14 bases, with 21 bases spanning the gap. CDR3 residues: CSVEDGLGVNPGYF. The DNA of the CDR3 is TGCAGCGTTGAAGACGGGCTAGGCGTTAATCCTGGGTATTTT.

This clonotype was counted many times. This rearrangement joins TRBV25-1 to TRBJ1-1; D is perhaps TRBD1 (5 bases). Germline CDR1 reads MGHDK; CDR2 reads SYGVNS. V shed 5 bases and J shed 4 bases, with 11 bases lying between them. The CDR3 loop spans 13 amino acids. The CDR3 DNA reads as TGTGCCAGCAGTCGGGACTTTGGCACTGAAGCTTTCTTT. Amino acid sequence: CASSRDFGTEAFF.

The V call is TRBV28, the J call TRBJ2-4; tentatively, D is TRBD2 (6 bases). The V end lost 6 bases, the J end lost 8 bases, and 8 bases lay between the germline ends. The CDR3 length is 11 residues. Germline loops: CDR1 MDHEN, CDR2 SYDVKM. The CDR3: CASREGDIQYF. CDR3 bases: TGTGCCAGCAGGGAGGGAGACATTCAGTACTTC.